Listed below are T cell receptor beta chains from one sample, sequenced in a study of post-analysis software for immune sequencing data. Using its own MiXCR run on the PCR reads, TCRdb lists one record per CDR3 protein. The sample has more than 450,000 distinct CDR3 sequences; less than 40% are singletons. The sequencing input was blood. Every receptor here comes from a girl aged 2-17 years with multiple sclerosis. The CDR3 runs from the conserved cysteine through the conserved F or W. The D gene is left open where the match is weak. Expanded clones are given a class, and other clones once, few, many or no size at all.

few	15	TRBV15	-	TRBJ2-1	TGTGCCACCAGCAGAGATCATAACTCCTACAATGAGCAGTTCTTC	CATSRDHNSYNEQFF
-	14	TRBV3-1	TRBD1	TRBJ2-5	TGTGCCAGCAGGCAACGGGACAGACAAGAGACCCAGTACTTC	CASRQRDRQETQYF
few	15	TRBV7-6	-	TRBJ2-5	TGTGCCAGCAGTGCCGCCTGGGGGTCTCAAGAGACCCAGTACTTC	CASSAAWGSQETQYF
-	13	TRBV12-3/TRBV12-4	-	TRBJ1-5	TGTGCCAGCAACCCTGGGGGCAATCAGCCCCAGCATTTT	CASNPGGNQPQHF
-	11	TRBV20-1	TRBD2	TRBJ2-1	TGCAGTGCTAGAGTTGGCGGGGGGGAGTTCTTC	CSARVGGGEFF
few	13	TRBV12-3/TRBV12-4	TRBD1	TRBJ1-5	TGTGCCAGCAGTCACCGGGACAGGGTGGCCCAGCATTTT	CASSHRDRVAQHF
few	14	TRBV28	-	TRBJ1-2	TGTGCCAGCAGCTACGGTTCCGAGAACTATGGCTACACCTTC	CASSYGSENYGYTF
-	15	TRBV3-1	-	TRBJ2-3	TGTGCCAGCAGCCCCCATTTGGGGGGCACAGATACGCAGTATTTT	CASSPHLGGTDTQYF
few	15	TRBV7-2	-	TRBJ1-5	TGTGCCAGCAGCTTAGCGGCGACTCTCAATCAGCCCCAGCATTTT	CASSLAATLNQPQHF
few	12	TRBV7-9	-	TRBJ1-4	TGTGCCAGCAGCTTAGAAGAGGAGAAACTGTTTTTT	CASSLEEEKLFF
-	15	TRBV7-9	-	TRBJ1-5	TGTGCCAGCAGCGGCCCAGGGAATTGGTATGAGCCCCAGCATTTT	CASSGPGNWYEPQHF
few	14	TRBV13	-	TRBJ2-5	TGTGCCAGCAGCTTAGTTAACAGGGTAGAGACCCAGTACTTC	CASSLVNRVETQYF
-	13	TRBV27	-	TRBJ1-1	TGTGCCAGCCAATCAGGGATTAGCACTGAAGCTTTCTTT	CASQSGISTEAFF